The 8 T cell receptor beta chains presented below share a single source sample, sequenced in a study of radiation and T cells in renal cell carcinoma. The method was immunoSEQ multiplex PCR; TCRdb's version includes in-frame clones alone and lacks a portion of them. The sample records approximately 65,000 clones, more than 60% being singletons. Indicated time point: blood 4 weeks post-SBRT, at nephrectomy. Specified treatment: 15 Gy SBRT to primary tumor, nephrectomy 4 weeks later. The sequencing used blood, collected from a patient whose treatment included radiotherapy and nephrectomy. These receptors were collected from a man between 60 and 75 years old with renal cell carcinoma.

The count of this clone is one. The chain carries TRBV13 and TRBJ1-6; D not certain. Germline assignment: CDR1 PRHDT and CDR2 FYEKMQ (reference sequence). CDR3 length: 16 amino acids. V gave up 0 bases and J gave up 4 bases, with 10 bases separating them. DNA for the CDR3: TGTGCCAGCAGCTTAGGCGCAGCCAGTTATAATTCACCCCTCCACTTT. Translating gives CASSLGAASYNSPLHF.

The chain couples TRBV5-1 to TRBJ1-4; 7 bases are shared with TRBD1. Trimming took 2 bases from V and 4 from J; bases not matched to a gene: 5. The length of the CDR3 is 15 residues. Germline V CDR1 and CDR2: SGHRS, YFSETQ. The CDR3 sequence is CASSLSGTDNEKLFF. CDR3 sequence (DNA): TGCGCCAGCAGCTTAAGCGGGACAGATAATGAAAAACTGTTTTTT.

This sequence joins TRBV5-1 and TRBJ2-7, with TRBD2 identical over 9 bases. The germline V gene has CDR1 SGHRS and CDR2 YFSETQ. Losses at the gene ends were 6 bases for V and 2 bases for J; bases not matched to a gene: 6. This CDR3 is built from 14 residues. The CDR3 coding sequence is TGCGCCAGCACGCTAGCGGGAAGGACCTACGAGCAGTACGTC. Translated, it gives CASTLAGRTYEQYV.

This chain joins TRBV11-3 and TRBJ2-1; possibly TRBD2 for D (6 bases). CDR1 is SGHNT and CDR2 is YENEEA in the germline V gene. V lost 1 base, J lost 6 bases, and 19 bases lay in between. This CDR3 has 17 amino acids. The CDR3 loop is CASSLGVAGTPTNEQFF. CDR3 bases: TGTGCCAGCAGCTTAGGAGTGGCCGGGACTCCAACCAATGAGCAGTTCTTC.

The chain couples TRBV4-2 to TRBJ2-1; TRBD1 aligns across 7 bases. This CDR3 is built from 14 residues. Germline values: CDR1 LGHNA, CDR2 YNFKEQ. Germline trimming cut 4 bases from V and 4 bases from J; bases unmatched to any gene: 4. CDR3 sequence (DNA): TGTGCCAGCAGCCTAGGGGGCGAGTACAATGAGCAGTTCTTC. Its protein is CASSLGGEYNEQFF.

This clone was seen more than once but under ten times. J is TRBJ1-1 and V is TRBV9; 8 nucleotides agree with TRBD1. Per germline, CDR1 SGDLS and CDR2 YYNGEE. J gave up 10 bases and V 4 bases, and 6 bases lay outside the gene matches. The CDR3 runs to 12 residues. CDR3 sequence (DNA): TGTGCCAGCAGCATAGGACAGGGTACAGCTTTCTTT. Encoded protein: CASSIGQGTAFF.

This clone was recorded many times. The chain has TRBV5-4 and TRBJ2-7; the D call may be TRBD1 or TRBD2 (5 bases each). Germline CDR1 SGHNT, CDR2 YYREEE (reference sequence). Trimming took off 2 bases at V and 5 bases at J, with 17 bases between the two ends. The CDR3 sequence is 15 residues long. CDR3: CASSLSGTPGHEQYF. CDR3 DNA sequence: TGTGCCAGCAGCTTATCCGGGACCCCCGGGCACGAGCAGTACTTC. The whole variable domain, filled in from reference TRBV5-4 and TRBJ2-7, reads ETGVTQSPTHLIKTRGQQVTLRCSSQSGHNTVSWYQQALGQGPQFIFQYYREEENGRGNFPPRFSGLQFPNYSSELNVNALELDDSALYLCASSLSGTPGHEQYFGPGTRLTVT.

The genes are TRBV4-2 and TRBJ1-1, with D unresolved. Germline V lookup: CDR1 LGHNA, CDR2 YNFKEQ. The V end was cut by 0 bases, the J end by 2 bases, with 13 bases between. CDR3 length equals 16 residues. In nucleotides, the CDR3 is TGTGCCAGCAGCCAAGAGAAACTCGGGAGCAACACTGAAGCTTTCTTT. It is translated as CASSQEKLGSNTEAFF.